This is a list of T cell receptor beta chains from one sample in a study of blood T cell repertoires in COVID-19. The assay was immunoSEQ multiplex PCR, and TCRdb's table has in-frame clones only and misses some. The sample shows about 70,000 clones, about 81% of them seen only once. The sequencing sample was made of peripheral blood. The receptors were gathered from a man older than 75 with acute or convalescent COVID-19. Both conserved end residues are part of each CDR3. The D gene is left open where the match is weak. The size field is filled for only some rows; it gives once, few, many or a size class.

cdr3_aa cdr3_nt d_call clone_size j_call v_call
CASSNRVGYEQYF TGTGCCAGCAGCAACAGGGTTGGCTACGAGCAGTACTTC - - TRBJ2-7 TRBV7-2
CASSITGQGETQYF TGCGCCAGCAGCATAACGGGACAGGGGGAGACCCAGTACTTC TRBD1 - TRBJ2-5 TRBV5-1
CASRQGTEKLFF TGTGCCAGCCGACAGGGCACTGAAAAACTGTTTTTT TRBD1 - TRBJ1-4 TRBV2
CASKQDRSTDTQYF TGTGCCAGCAAGCAGGACAGGTCGACAGATACGCAGTATTTT TRBD1 - TRBJ2-3 TRBV11-3
CASSLGWTENTEAFF TGTGCCAGCAGCTTAGGGTGGACAGAGAACACTGAAGCTTTCTTT - - TRBJ1-1 TRBV13
CASTAGGEGEQFF TGTGCCAGCACAGCGGGGGGGGAGGGTGAGCAGTTCTTC TRBD2 - TRBJ2-1 TRBV6-5
CSVSTSGTDTQYF TGCAGCGTTTCGACTAGCGGGACAGATACGCAGTATTTT TRBD2 few TRBJ2-3 TRBV29-1
CASSYSIAGGPTYEQYF TGTGCCAGCAGTTACTCGATAGCGGGAGGTCCTACCTACGAGCAGTACTTC TRBD2 - TRBJ2-7 TRBV28
CASSEVADSNEQYF TGTGCCAGCAGTGAAGTGGCAGACAGCAACGAGCAGTACTTC - - TRBJ2-7 TRBV6-1
CASSLSPAGGYEQYF TGTGCCAGCAGCTTAAGCCCGGCTGGAGGCTACGAGCAGTACTTC - - TRBJ2-7 TRBV7-3
CAISESVAPYEQYF TGTGCCATCAGTGAGTCGGTGGCCCCCTACGAGCAGTACTTC - - TRBJ2-7 TRBV10-3
CASSYSRAATEAFF TGTGCCAGCAGTTACTCGAGGGCAGCGACTGAAGCTTTCTTT - - TRBJ1-1 TRBV6-2/TRBV6-3
CASSGGTGAYGTDTQYF TGTGCCAGCAGCGGGGGGACAGGGGCGTATGGGACAGATACGCAGTATTTT TRBD1 - TRBJ2-3 TRBV5-4
CASSEDQGPGSPLHF TGTGCCAGCAGTGAAGACCAGGGGCCTGGTTCACCCCTCCACTTT - - TRBJ1-6 TRBV6-4
CASSFDRDQPQHF TGCGCCAGCAGCTTCGACAGGGATCAGCCCCAGCATTTT TRBD1 - TRBJ1-5 TRBV4-1
CASRLQRRNNEQFF TGCGCCAGCAGGTTACAGCGGAGAAACAATGAGCAGTTCTTC - - TRBJ2-1 TRBV5-1
CASSLRAGTEQYF TGTGCCAGCAGCTTACGGGCGGGTACCGAGCAGTACTTC - - TRBJ2-7 TRBV7-8
CASSPDSFYEQYF TGTGCCAGTAGTCCGGACAGTTTCTACGAGCAGTACTTC - - TRBJ2-7 TRBV19
CATSGSGSYEQYF TGTGCCACCAGTGGTTCCGGGTCTTACGAGCAGTACTTC - - TRBJ2-7 TRBV24-1
CASSLVQDGYNEQFF TGTGCCAGCAGCTTGGTACAGGATGGGTACAATGAGCAGTTCTTC - few TRBJ2-1 TRBV5-4
CATSRDRWTGTEAFF TGTGCCACCAGCAGAGATCGATGGACAGGCACTGAAGCTTTCTTT TRBD1 - TRBJ1-1 TRBV15
CASSFQGSRTDTQYF TGCGCCAGCAGCTTCCAGGGATCCCGCACAGATACGCAGTATTTT - - TRBJ2-3 TRBV5-1
CSVAGVKGYTF TGCAGCGTTGCAGGGGTGAAGGGCTACACCTTC - - TRBJ1-2 TRBV29-1
CASSGQGNTEAFF TGTGCCAGCAGTGGACAGGGTAACACTGAAGCTTTCTTT TRBD1 - TRBJ1-1 TRBV12-3/TRBV12-4
CAWSQGEETQYF TGTGCCTGGAGCCAGGGTGAGGAGACCCAGTACTTC - - TRBJ2-5 TRBV30
CASSLAEGLATNEKLFF TGTGCCAGCAGCTTGGCGGAGGGCCTAGCAACTAATGAAAAACTGTTTTTT - - TRBJ1-4 TRBV5-4
CASSLAGGGEKLFF TGTGCCAGCAGCTTAGCGGGGGGAGGTGAAAAACTGTTTTTT - - TRBJ1-4 TRBV7-2
CAWNRAFGSGYTF TGTGCCTGGAACAGGGCCTTCGGGTCTGGCTACACCTTC - - TRBJ1-2 TRBV30
CASSYGTSGTTDTQYF TGTGCCAGCAGCTACGGGACTAGCGGGACCACAGATACGCAGTATTTT TRBD2 - TRBJ2-3 TRBV14
CASSLVNAGNSPLHF TGTGCCAGCAGCTTAGTCAACGCGGGTAATTCACCCCTCCACTTT - - TRBJ1-6 TRBV7-9
CASSQWRVYNEQFF TGTGCCAGCAGCCAATGGCGGGTCTACAATGAGCAGTTCTTC - - TRBJ2-1 TRBV3-1/TRBV3-2
CASSLLAAPLNEQFF TGTGCCAGCAGTCTACTAGCTGCGCCCCTCAATGAGCAGTTCTTC - - TRBJ2-1 TRBV5-4
CASSEAGLGGQYF TGTGCCAGCAGTGAAGCGGGACTAGGAGGGCAGTATTTT TRBD2 - TRBJ2-3 TRBV6-1